The 25 T cell receptor beta chains presented below share a single source sample, sequenced in a study of blood T cell repertoires in COVID-19. Measured with immunoSEQ multiplex PCR; TCRdb has only the in-frame clones, and not every one. The sample holds 130,000 or so clones, 80% to 90% seen once. Specimen: PBMCs or T cells enriched from blood (not recorded which). These receptors were collected from a woman in her forties or fifties with acute COVID-19.

The chain uses TRBV29-1 and TRBJ2-3; D might be TRBD2 (5 bases). Trimming shortened V by 6 bases and J by 1 base, and 20 bases separated the two germline ends. The germline V gene has CDR1 SQVTM and CDR2 ANQGSEA. The CDR3 covers 16 residues. The CDR3 DNA reads TGCAGCGTAGGATATATCGGACTGGGTGGCACAGATACGCAGTATTTT. Residues: CSVGYIGLGGTDTQYF.

V usage is TRBV5-8 and J usage is TRBJ1-2; D is unresolved. The CDR3 contains 14 residues. Germline lookup yields CDR1 SGHTS and CDR2 YDEGEE. The V end lost 2 bases, the J end lost 6 bases, and 14 bases lay between the germline ends. The CDR3 here is CASSLTDPGNGYTF. DNA of the CDR3: TGTGCCAGCAGCTTAACCGACCCGGGGAATGGCTACACCTTC.

The gene calls are TRBV4-2 and TRBJ2-1; 8 positions agree with TRBD2. This CDR3 is 15 amino acids long. In germline, CDR1 is LGHNA, CDR2 YNFKEQ. Trimming at V came to 3 bases and at J to 5 bases, leaving 6 bases not matched to a gene. The CDR3 nucleotides are TGTGCCAGCAGCCAGATTAGCGGGACCCACAATGAGCAGTTCTTC. Protein: CASSQISGTHNEQFF.

The chain carries TRBV4-3 and TRBJ2-7, with 10 bases that match TRBD1. Germline V gene data show CDR1 as LGHNA and CDR2 as YSLEER. The CDR3 runs to 14 residues. V lost 0 bases, J lost 8 bases, and 4 bases stayed unmatched. The CDR3 coding sequence is TGCGCCAGCAGCCAAGATTGGGGACAGGGGAAGCAGTACTTC. This sequence encodes CASSQDWGQGKQYF.

The chain employs TRBV23-1 and TRBJ1-1; perhaps TRBD1 as D (5 bases). TRBV23-1 is designated an ORF whose function remains uncertain. The V end lost 2 bases, the J end lost 3 bases, and 13 bases lay between the germline ends. This CDR3 contains 15 residues. The CDR3 bases are TGCGCCAGCAGTCAACCCAAGGGGATCGACACTGAAGCTTTCTTT. This sequence encodes CASSQPKGIDTEAFF.

The rearrangement uses TRBV6-6 and TRBJ1-5; D remains ambiguous. V shed 5 bases and J shed 7 bases, with 9 bases lying between them. CDR1 and CDR2 from the germline V gene are MNHNY and SVGAGI (reference sequence). The CDR3 is 12 amino acids. CDR3 coding DNA: TGTGCCAGCAGTACCAAGGAGCAGCCCCAGCATTTT. Protein sequence: CASSTKEQPQHF.

The rearrangement joins TRBV25-1 to TRBJ2-1, with 8 bases aligning to TRBD1. The CDR3 has 14 residues. The V gene end was trimmed by 3 bases and the J gene end by 5 bases; junction bases not matched to a gene: 3. In germline, CDR1 is MGHDK, CDR2 SYGVNS. The CDR3 coding sequence is TGTGCCAGCAGTGACGCAGGGGGCAACAATGAGCAGTTCTTC. This translates into CASSDAGGNNEQFF.

The chain links TRBV19 to TRBJ1-5; TRBD1 matches 8 bases. Germline lookup yields CDR1 LNHDA and CDR2 SQIVND (reference sequence). V lost 4 bases, J lost 4 bases, and 3 bases stayed unmatched. The CDR3 extends over 14 amino acids. Written as DNA, the CDR3 is TGTGCCAGTAGTAGCAGGGGGCTTAATCAGCCCCAGCATTTT. Protein product: CASSSRGLNQPQHF.

The chain couples TRBV7-3 to TRBJ2-1; D not certain. With 5 bases removed from V and 8 bases from J, the gap between germline ends came to 13 bases. The CDR3 is made up of 13 amino acids. Germline V lookup: CDR1 SGHTA, CDR2 FQGTGA. For the CDR3, the DNA is TGTGCCAGCAGCCGATCGCGGAGTGATGAGCAGTTCTTC. It yields the protein CASSRSRSDEQFF.

The chain uses TRBV2 and TRBJ2-2; possibly TRBD2 for D (6 bases). The CDR3 is 14 residues long. Trimming took 3 bases from V and 7 from J, leaving 12 bases between them. CDR1 and CDR2 from the germline V gene are SNHLY and FYNNEI. DNA of the CDR3: TGTGCCAGCAGTGATCAACTAGCAATCGGGGAGCTGTTTTTT. Protein: CASSDQLAIGELFF.

There are a few counts of this clone. Within the sample, other DNA sequences also encode this same CDR3. The J gene is TRBJ1-1, the V gene TRBV9; no clear D gene. CDR1 SGDLS and CDR2 YYNGEE come from the germline V gene. Trimming removed 7 bases from V and 0 bases from J, with 7 bases in between. The CDR3 contains 12 residues. CDR3 region: CASSNMNTEAFF. CDR3 nucleotides: TGTGCCAGCTCGAACATGAACACTGAAGCTTTCTTT. Combining the CDR3 with reference TRBV9 and TRBJ1-1 gives the whole variable domain DSGVTQTPKHLITATGQRVTLRCSPRSGDLSVYWYQQSLDQGLQFLIQYYNGEERAKGNILERFSAQQFPDLHSELNLSSLELGDSALYFCASSNMNTEAFFGQGTRLTVV.

The V gene is TRBV27, the J gene TRBJ1-6; possible D gene TRBD1, 6 bases. Germline V gives CDR1 MNHEY, CDR2 SMNVEV (reference sequence). CDR3 length equals 12 residues. Trimming cost V 8 bases and J 7 bases, with 9 bases left between them. DNA of the CDR3: TGTGCCAGCGGACAGCACAATTCACCCCTCCACTTT. It encodes CASGQHNSPLHF.

The chain carries TRBV3-1 (or the pseudogene TRBV3-2) and TRBJ1-4; weak D call: TRBD1 (5 bases). V gave up 6 bases and J gave up 5 bases, with 10 bases separating them. This CDR3 is built from 13 residues. Germline CDR1 reads LGHDT; CDR2 reads YNNKEL (reference sequence). In DNA, the CDR3 is TGTGCCAGCAGAGGGACTGGAAATGAAAAACTGTTTTTT. Translating gives CASRGTGNEKLFF.

The rearrangement uses TRBV23-1 and TRBJ2-1; 9 positions match TRBD1. TRBV23-1 is reported as an ORF; its role is uncertain. J lost 9 bases, V lost 3 bases, and 9 bases had no gene match. The CDR3 is 15 residues long. Here the CDR3 reads CASSHGDRAISEQFF. Here the CDR3 DNA reads TGCGCCAGCAGTCATGGGGACAGGGCAATAAGTGAGCAGTTCTTC.

The rearrangement joins TRBV24-1 to TRBJ2-7; TRBD2 matches at 12 bases. Germline V gives CDR1 KGHDR, CDR2 SFDVKD. This CDR3 spans 16 amino acids. Trimming at V came to 5 bases and at J to 3 bases, leaving 7 bases not matched to a gene. The CDR3 nucleotides read TGTGCCACCAGTGGGGCGACTAGCGGGAGAGGCTACGAGCAGTACTTC. This encodes CATSGATSGRGYEQYF.

The table lists this clone with a count of one. The genes are TRBV11-1 and TRBJ2-3; D is undetermined. The CDR3 runs to 13 residues. Germline-derived CDR1 and CDR2 are SGHAT and FQDESV (reference sequence). Between the trimmed V and J ends, which lost 3 bases and 6 bases, there was a span of 10 bases. The CDR3 bases are TGTGCCAGCAGCTTGTCTTGGGCGGATACGCAGTATTTT. It is translated as CASSLSWADTQYF.

This chain joins TRBV7-3 and TRBJ2-3, with 15 positions matching TRBD2. The CDR3 length is 17 residues. Trimming at V came to 6 bases and at J to 5 bases, leaving 9 bases not matched to a gene. In germline, CDR1 is SGHTA, CDR2 FQGTGA. CDR3: CASSPGLAGGPGDTQYF. The CDR3 nucleotides are TGTGCCAGCAGTCCGGGACTAGCGGGAGGTCCGGGAGATACGCAGTATTTT.

The count of this clone is one. The germline gene is not matched at one end of the junction; a read error may be the cause. The chain links TRBV2 to TRBJ2-7, with 10 bases identical to TRBD2. This CDR3 has 12 residues. Per the germline V gene, CDR1 is SNHLY and CDR2 is FYNNEI. CDR3 in DNA: TGTGCCAGCAGTGAAGCGCTGGCTAGCGGGAGCTTC. Translating it yields CASSEALASGSF.

This sequence joins TRBV13 and TRBJ2-7, with 7 bases fitting TRBD1. Germline values: CDR1 PRHDT, CDR2 FYEKMQ (reference sequence). The CDR3 loop spans 12 amino acids. J gave up 6 bases and V 5 bases, and 4 bases lay outside the gene matches. The DNA of the CDR3 is TGTGCCAGCAGCGCAGACAGGGTCGAGCAGTACTTC. Its protein is CASSADRVEQYF.

The chain has TRBV5-1 and TRBJ2-1, with no clear D. The CDR3 extends over 15 amino acids. The germline gives CDR1 SGHRS, CDR2 YFSETQ. With 2 bases removed from V and 0 bases from J, the gap between germline ends came to 9 bases. DNA of the CDR3: TGCGCCAGCAGCTTAACTTCGAGCTCCTACAATGAGCAGTTCTTC. This gives the protein CASSLTSSSYNEQFF.

This clone was observed at least ten times. This rearrangement joins TRBV4-2 to TRBJ2-2; TRBD1 agrees at 7 bases. Germline V gives CDR1 LGHNA, CDR2 YNFKEQ. Unmatched junction bases numbered 8, after V lost 6 bases and J lost 7 bases. CDR3 size: 14 residues. CDR3 sequence: CASSRGGGGGELFF. CDR3 coding DNA: TGTGCCAGCAGTCGAGGGGGCGGAGGCGGGGAGCTGTTTTTT.

The chain recombines TRBV25-1 with TRBJ2-3; D perhaps matches TRBD2 (6 bases). The CDR3 totals 14 residues. Germline V gene lookup returns CDR1 MGHDK and CDR2 SYGVNS. The V end lost 2 bases, the J end lost 10 bases, and 16 bases lay between the germline ends. The CDR3 DNA sequence: TGTGCCAGCAGTGAAAGGAGGGAAATTAATGCGCAGTATTTT. As protein: CASSERREINAQYF.

Concerning this clone: Additional DNA sequences in this sample encode the identical CDR3. The chain combines TRBV7-9 with TRBJ2-3; 10 bases fit TRBD2. V dropped 1 base and J dropped 4; count of bases not matched to a gene: 5. Germline V lookup: CDR1 SEHNR, CDR2 FQNEAQ (reference sequence). The CDR3 covers 16 residues. Here the CDR3 reads CASSLGLAGAPDTQYF. CDR3 coding DNA: TGTGCCAGCAGCTTAGGGCTAGCGGGAGCCCCAGATACGCAGTATTTT. The full variable domain, completed using reference TRBV7-9 and TRBJ2-3, is DTGVSQNPRHKITKRGQNVTFRCDPISEHNRLYWYRQTLGQGPEFLTYFQNEAQLEKSRLLSDRFSAERPKGSFSTLEIQRTEQGDSAMYLCASSLGLAGAPDTQYFGPGTRLTVL.

The rearrangement uses TRBV5-1 and TRBJ1-1; 9 positions match TRBD1. This CDR3 has 16 amino acids. The V gene end was trimmed by 4 bases and the J gene end by 2 bases; junction bases not matched to a gene: 9. Germline loops: CDR1 SGHRS, CDR2 YFSETQ. CDR3 in amino acids: CASSRAGTGPNTEAFF. In DNA form, the CDR3 reads TGCGCCAGCAGCAGGGCCGGGACAGGGCCTAACACTGAAGCTTTCTTT.

This rearrangement joins TRBV2 to TRBJ1-1; 8 bases are a match to TRBD1. There are 13 residues in the CDR3. V lost 6 bases and J lost 5; bases outside the gene matches: 5. In germline, CDR1 is SNHLY, CDR2 FYNNEI. The CDR3 loop reads CASRLQGGTEAFF. CDR3 nucleotide sequence: TGTGCCAGCAGACTACAGGGGGGGACTGAAGCTTTCTTT.